This paragraph reports one T cell receptor beta chain. Its specificity is not known. This sample was included in a study of OX40 agonist ivuxolimab in advanced cancers. The overall study: Anti-PD-1, anti-PD-L1 or anti-CTLA-4 therapy given earlier was allowed, and roughly 40% had some. Broader study findings: Clonal expansion from baseline to week 6 occurred in both CD4+ and CD8+ T cells. Among the lowest levels of clonal expansion were found in partial responders at 0.1-3.0 mg/kg.

Some clones are missing from TCRdb's copy, which holds only in-frame ones; the method was immunoSEQ multiplex PCR. The sample has fewer than 90,000 clones; 75% to 90% are singletons. The V end was cut by 2 bases, the J end by 0 bases, with 17 bases between. Germline V gives CDR1 SGHTA, CDR2 FQGNSA. CDR3 length: 18 residues. The sample here was CD4+ or CD8+ T cells sorted from blood, taken in a trial of the OX40 agonist ivuxolimab. The source of this sequence is an adult with an advanced solid tumor such as melanoma, head and neck, liver or kidney cancer. This chain links TRBV7-2 with TRBJ2-1; a possible D gene is TRBD1 (5 bases). The DNA of the CDR3 is TGTGCCAGCAGCTTAACCCGGACACGATTAAGCTCCTACAATGAGCAGTTCTTC. This translates into CASSLTRTRLSSYNEQFF.